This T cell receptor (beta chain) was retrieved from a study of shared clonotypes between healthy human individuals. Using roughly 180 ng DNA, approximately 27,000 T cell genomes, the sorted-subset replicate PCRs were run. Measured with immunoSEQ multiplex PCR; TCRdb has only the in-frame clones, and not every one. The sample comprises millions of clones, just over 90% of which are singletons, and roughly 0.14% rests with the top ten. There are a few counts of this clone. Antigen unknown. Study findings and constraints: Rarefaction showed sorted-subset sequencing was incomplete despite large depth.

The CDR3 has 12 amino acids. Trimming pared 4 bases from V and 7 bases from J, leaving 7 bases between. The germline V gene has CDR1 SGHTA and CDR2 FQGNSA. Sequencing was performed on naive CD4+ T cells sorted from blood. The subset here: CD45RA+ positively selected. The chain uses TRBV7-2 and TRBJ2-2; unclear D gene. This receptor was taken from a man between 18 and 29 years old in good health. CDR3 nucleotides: TGTGCCAGCAGCTATAGTCTCGGGGAGCTGTTTTTT. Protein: CASSYSLGELFF. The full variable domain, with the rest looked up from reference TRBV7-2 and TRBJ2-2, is GAGVSQSPSNKVTEKGKDVELRCDPISGHTALYWYRQSLGQGLEFLIYFQGNSAPDKSGLPSDRFSAERTGGSVSTLTIQRTQQEDSAVYLCASSYSLGELFFGEGSRLTVL.